A selection of T cell receptor beta chains follows, all from one sample in a study of cytomegalovirus exposure and HLA in healthy donors. Repertoires were generated with immunoSEQ multiplex PCR, while TCRdb's copy carries only in-frame clones and drops some. This sample has about 76,000 clones; approximately 81% occur once, and the top ten carry 8% to 9.5%. The source material was PBMCs. Source of these receptors: a woman in her thirties or forties in good health and CMV-seropositive. Each CDR3 is given with its conserved first and last residue. The order of the fields is J gene, V gene, CDR3 protein.

TRBJ2-1 TRBV7-6 CASSLVGTSGYNEQFF
TRBJ2-5 TRBV9 CASALGSGGPETQYF
TRBJ2-2 TRBV10-2 CASRQGAIHRGAVF
TRBJ1-5 TRBV27 CASRLRAGMAYSNQPQHF
TRBJ1-5 TRBV7-9 CASSSPLGAGSNQPQHF
TRBJ2-7 TRBV6-5 CASSSSLAYEQYF
TRBJ1-5 TRBV7-8 CASSLDSLNQPQHF
TRBJ2-7 TRBV27 CASSFIPLTGTGYEQYF
TRBJ1-4 TRBV6-1 CASSEALPREDEKLFF
TRBJ2-3 TRBV28 CASISGGEADTQYF
TRBJ2-7 TRBV28 CASSSPGTGVYEQYF
TRBJ1-4 TRBV7-3 CASSMGTVLDTTNEKLFF
TRBJ2-5 TRBV6-4 CASSSDGETQYF
TRBJ2-3 TRBV30 CAWGRGTTDTQYF
TRBJ1-2 TRBV29-1 CSVGGLGYDYTF
TRBJ1-5 TRBV5-4 CASSRDSGQPQHF
TRBJ1-1 TRBV7-9 CASSLGDRLREAFF
TRBJ1-5 TRBV5-1 CASSFDRAPNQPQHF
TRBJ2-7 TRBV11-2 CASSHNYEQYF
TRBJ2-7 TRBV11-2 CASSDNRVGYEQYF
TRBJ2-7 TRBV6-5 CASSRFQGYEQYF
TRBJ2-5 TRBV5-1 CASSLAGWTEETQYF
TRBJ2-1 TRBV9 CASSVAGLNNEQFF
TRBJ2-7 TRBV10-3 CAIRDRTDSYEQYF
TRBJ2-7 TRBV19 CASSTGPYEQYF
TRBJ2-7 TRBV4-3 CASNQERAGLSYEQYF